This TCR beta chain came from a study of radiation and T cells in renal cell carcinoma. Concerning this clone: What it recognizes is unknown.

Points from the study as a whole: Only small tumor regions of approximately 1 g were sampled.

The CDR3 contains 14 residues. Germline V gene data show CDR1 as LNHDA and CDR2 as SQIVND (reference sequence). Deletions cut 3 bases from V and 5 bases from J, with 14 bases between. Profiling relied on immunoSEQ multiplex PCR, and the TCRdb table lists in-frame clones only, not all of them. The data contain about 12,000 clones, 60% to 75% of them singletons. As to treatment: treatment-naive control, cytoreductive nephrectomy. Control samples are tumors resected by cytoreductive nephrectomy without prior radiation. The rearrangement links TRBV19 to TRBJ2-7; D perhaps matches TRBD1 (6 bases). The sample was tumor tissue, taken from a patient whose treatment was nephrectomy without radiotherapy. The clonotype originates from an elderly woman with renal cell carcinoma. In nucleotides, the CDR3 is TGTGCCAGTAGTATTAACAGGGTAAGCAACGAGCAGTACTTC. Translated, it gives CASSINRVSNEQYF.